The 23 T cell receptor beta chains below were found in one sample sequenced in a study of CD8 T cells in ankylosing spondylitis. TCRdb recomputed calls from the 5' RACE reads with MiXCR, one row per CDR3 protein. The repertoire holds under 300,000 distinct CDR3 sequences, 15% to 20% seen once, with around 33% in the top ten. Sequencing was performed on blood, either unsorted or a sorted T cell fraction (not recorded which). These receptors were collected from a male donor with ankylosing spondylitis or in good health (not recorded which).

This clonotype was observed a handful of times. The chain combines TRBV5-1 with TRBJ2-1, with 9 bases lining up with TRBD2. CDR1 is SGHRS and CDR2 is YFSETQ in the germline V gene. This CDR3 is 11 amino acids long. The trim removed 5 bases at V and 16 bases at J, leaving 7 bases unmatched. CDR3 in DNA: TGCGCCAGCAGAACCGGGACTAGCCTCTTCTTC. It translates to CASRTGTSLFF.

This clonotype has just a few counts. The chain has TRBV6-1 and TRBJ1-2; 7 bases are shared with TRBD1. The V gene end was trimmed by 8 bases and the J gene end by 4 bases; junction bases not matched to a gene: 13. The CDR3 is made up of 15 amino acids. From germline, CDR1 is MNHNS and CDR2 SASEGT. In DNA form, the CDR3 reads TGTGCCAGCCGAACGCCGACAGGGCAATTCTATGGCTACACCTTC. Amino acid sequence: CASRTPTGQFYGYTF.

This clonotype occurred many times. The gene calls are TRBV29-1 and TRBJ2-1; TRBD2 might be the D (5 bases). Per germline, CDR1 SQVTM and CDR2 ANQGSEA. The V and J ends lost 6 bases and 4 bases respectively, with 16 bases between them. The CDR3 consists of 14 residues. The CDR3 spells CSVKPGSDYNEQFF. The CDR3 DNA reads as TGCAGCGTGAAACCGGGATCAGATTACAATGAGCAGTTCTTC.

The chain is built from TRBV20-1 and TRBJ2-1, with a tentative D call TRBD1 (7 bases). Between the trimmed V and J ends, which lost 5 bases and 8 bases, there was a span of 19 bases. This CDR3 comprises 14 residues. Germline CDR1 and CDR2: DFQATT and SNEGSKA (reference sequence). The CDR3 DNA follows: TGCAGTGCTCATCGCAGGGGGGCAATCGATGAGCAGTTCTTC. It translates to CSAHRRGAIDEQFF.

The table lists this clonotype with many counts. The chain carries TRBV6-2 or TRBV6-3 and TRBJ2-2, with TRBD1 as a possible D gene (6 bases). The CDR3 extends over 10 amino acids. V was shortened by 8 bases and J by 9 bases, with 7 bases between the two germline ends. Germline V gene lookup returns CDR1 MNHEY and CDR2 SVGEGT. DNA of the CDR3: TGTGCCAGCGGGGGCCGGGAGCTGTTTTTT. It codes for CASGGRELFF.

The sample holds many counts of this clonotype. The DNA of the CDR3 is TGCAGTGCTAGGAGCGGGAGCATTCAAGAGACCCAGTACTTC. This codes for CSARSGSIQETQYF. This rearrangement joins TRBV20-1 to TRBJ2-5; 8 nucleotides match TRBD2. The CDR3 is 14 residues long. Germline V gene lookup returns CDR1 DFQATT and CDR2 SNEGSKA (reference sequence). V dropped 3 bases and J dropped 2; count of bases not matched to a gene: 5.

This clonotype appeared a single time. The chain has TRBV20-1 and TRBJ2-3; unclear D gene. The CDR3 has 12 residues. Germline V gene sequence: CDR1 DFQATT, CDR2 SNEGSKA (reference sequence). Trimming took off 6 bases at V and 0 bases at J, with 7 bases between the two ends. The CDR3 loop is CSALYSTDTQYF. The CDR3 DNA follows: TGCAGTGCCCTGTACAGCACAGATACGCAGTATTTT.

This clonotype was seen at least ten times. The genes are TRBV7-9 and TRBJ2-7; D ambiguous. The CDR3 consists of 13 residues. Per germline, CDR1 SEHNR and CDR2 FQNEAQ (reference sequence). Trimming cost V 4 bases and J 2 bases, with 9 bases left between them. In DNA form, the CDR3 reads TGTGCCAGCAGCTCCAGACTTGCCTACGAGCAGTACTTC. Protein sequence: CASSSRLAYEQYF.

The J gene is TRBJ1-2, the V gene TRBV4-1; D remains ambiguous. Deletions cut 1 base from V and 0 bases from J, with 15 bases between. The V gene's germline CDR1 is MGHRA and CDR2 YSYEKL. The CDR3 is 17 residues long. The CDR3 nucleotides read TGCGCCAGCAGCCAAGTGGAGGTATTCGGAACTAACTATGGCTACACCTTC. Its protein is CASSQVEVFGTNYGYTF.

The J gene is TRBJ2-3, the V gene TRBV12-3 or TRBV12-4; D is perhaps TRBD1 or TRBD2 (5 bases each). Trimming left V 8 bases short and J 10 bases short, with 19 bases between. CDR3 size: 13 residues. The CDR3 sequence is CASVYGDGLPQYF. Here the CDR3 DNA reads TGTGCCAGCGTATACGGGGACGGCCTTCCGCAGTATTTT.

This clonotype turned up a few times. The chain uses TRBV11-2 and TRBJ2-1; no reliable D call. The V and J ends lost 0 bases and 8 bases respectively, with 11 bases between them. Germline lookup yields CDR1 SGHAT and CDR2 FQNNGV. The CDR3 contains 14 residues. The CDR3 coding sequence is TGTGCCAGCAGCTTAGATCGCGAAAGTGATGAGCAGTTCTTC. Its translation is CASSLDRESDEQFF.

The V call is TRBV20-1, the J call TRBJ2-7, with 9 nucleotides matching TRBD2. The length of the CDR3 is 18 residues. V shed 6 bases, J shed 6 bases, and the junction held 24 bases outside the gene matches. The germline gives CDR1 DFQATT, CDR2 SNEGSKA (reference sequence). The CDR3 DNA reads TGCAGTGCGCAGGGAGTCGGCGGGAGGGCCGCATCTGAGCTCGAGCAGTACTTC. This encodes CSAQGVGGRAASELEQYF.

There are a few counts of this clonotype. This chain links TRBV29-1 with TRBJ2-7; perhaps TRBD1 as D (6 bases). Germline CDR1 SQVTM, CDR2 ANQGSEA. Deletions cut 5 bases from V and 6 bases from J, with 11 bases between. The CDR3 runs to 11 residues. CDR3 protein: CSVPQGSEQYF. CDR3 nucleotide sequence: TGCAGCGTTCCCCAGGGGAGCGAGCAGTACTTC.

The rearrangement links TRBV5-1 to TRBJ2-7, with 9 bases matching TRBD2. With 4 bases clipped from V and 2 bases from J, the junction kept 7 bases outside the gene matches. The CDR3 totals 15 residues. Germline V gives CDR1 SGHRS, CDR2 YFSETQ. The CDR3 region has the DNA TGCGCCAGCAGCCCCGGGGCTAGCGGGGCCTACGAGCAGTACTTC. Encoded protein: CASSPGASGAYEQYF.

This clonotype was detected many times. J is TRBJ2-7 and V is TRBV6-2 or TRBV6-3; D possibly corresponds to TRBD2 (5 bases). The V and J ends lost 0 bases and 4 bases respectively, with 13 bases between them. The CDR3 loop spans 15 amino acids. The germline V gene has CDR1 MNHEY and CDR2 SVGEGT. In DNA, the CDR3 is TGTGCCAGCAGTTACTCTGCAGCGGTGGATTACGAGCAGTACTTC. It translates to CASSYSAAVDYEQYF.

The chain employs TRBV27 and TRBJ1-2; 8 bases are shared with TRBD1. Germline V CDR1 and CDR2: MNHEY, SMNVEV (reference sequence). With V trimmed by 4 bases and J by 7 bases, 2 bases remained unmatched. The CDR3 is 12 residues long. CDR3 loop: CASSSGGRGYTF. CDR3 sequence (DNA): TGTGCCAGCAGTTCAGGGGGCCGTGGCTACACCTTC.

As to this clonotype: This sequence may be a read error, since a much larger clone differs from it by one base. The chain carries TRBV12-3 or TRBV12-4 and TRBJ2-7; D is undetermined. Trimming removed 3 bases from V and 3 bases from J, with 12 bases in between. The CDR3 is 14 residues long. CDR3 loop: CASSLRVGGYEQYF. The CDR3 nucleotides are TGTGCCAGCAGTTTGAGAGTGGGCGGCTACGAGCAGTACTTC.

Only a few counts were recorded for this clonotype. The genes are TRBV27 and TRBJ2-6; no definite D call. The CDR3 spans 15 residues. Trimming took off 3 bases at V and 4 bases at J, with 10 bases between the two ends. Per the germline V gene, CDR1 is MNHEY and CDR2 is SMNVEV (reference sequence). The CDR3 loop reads CASSFLNFGANVLTF. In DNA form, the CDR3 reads TGTGCCAGCAGTTTTTTAAACTTCGGGGCCAACGTCCTGACTTTC.

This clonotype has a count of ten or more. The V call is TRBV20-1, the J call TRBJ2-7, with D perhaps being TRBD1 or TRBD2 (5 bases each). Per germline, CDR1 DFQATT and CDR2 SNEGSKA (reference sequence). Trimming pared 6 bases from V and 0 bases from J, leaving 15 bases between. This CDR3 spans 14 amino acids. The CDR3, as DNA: TGCAGTGCAAATACCTGGGGGAACTCCTACGAGCAGTACTTC. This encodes CSANTWGNSYEQYF.

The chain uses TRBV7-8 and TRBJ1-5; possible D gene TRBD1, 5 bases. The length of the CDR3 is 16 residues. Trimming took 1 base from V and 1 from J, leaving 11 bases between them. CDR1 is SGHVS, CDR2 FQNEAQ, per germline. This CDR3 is CASSLGGRASNQPQHF. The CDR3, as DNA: TGTGCCAGCAGCTTAGGCGGCAGGGCCAGCAATCAGCCCCAGCATTTT.

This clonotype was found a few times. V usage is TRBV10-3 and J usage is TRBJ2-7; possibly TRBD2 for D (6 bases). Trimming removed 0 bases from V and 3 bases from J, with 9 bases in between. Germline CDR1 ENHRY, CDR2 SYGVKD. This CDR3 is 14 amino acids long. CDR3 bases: TGTGCCATCAGTGAGTCGTCTAGCGACTACGAGCAGTACTTC. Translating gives CAISESSSDYEQYF.

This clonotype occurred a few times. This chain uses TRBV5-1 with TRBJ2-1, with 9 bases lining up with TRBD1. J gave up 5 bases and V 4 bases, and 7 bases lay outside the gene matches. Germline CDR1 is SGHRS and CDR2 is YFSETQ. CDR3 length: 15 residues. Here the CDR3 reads CASSPGDRENNEQFF. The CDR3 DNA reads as TGCGCCAGCAGCCCCGGGGACAGGGAAAACAATGAGCAGTTCTTC.

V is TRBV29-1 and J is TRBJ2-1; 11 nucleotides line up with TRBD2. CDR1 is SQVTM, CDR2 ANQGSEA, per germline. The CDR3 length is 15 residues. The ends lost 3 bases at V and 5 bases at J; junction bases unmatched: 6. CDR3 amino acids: CSVDGGLAVNNEQFF. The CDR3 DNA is TGCAGCGTTGATGGGGGACTAGCGGTTAACAATGAGCAGTTCTTC.